The 21 T cell receptor beta chains given below trace back to one sample, sequenced in a study of blood T cell repertoires in COVID-19. TCRdb's copy holds only in-frame clones and misses some; the assay was immunoSEQ multiplex PCR. The table shows around 60,000 clones, with around four fifths occurring only once. Sequences were obtained from peripheral blood. These receptors were collected from a man between 65 and 80 years old with acute or convalescent COVID-19.

The chain uses TRBV18 and TRBJ1-3; 8 nucleotides match TRBD1. CDR1 is KGHSH, CDR2 LQKENI, per germline. CDR3 size: 16 residues. V trimming: 2 bases; J trimming: 12 bases; junction bases outside the gene matches: 15. CDR3 region: CASSPNNLPGGAYIYF. CDR3 coding DNA: TGTGCCAGCTCACCAAATAACCTTCCAGGGGGCGCGTACATATATTTT. Filled out from reference TRBV18 and TRBJ1-3, the complete variable domain reads NAGVMQNPRHLVRRRGQEARLRCSPMKGHSHVYWYRQLPEEGLKFMVYLQKENIIDESGMPKERFSAEFPKEGPSILRIQQVVRGDSAAYFCASSPNNLPGGAYIYFGEGSWLTVV.

The genes are TRBV6-1 and TRBJ2-3, with 8 bases fitting TRBD1. Trimming took 1 base from V and 4 from J; bases not matched to a gene: 7. Germline V lookup: CDR1 MNHNS, CDR2 SASEGT. CDR3 length: 16 residues. The CDR3 coding sequence is TGTGCCAGCAGTGAAGTTTGGACAGGGCCCGCAGATACGCAGTATTTT. It specifies CASSEVWTGPADTQYF.

The chain links TRBV19 to TRBJ1-2; D is possibly TRBD1 (6 bases). From germline, CDR1 is LNHDA and CDR2 SQIVND (reference sequence). Trimming pared 6 bases from V and 4 bases from J, leaving 15 bases between. The CDR3 is 14 residues long. CDR3 amino acids: CASSNLGGSYGYTF. In nucleotides, the CDR3 is TGTGCCAGTAGCAACCTTGGGGGCAGCTATGGCTACACCTTC. The full variable domain, its missing parts supplied by reference TRBV19 and TRBJ1-2, is DGGITQSPKYLFRKEGQNVTLSCEQNLNHDAMYWYRQDPGQGLRLIYYSQIVNDFQKGDIAEGYSVSREKKESFPLTVTSAQKNPTAFYLCASSNLGGSYGYTFGSGTRLTVV.

The chain has TRBV6-5 and TRBJ2-7, with 11 bases aligning to TRBD2. The junction had 7 bases not matched to a gene; V was cut back by 6 bases and J by 3 bases. The germline V gene has CDR1 MNHEY and CDR2 SVGAGI. The CDR3 spans 15 residues. CDR3 coding DNA: TGTGCCAGCAGCAAACTAGCGGGGGTCAACTACGAGCAGTACTTC. The encoded protein is CASSKLAGVNYEQYF.

The V and J genes are TRBV4-1 and TRBJ2-1; 7 bases are a match to TRBD1. Trimming took 3 bases from V and 0 from J; bases not matched to a gene: 11. The CDR3 length is 18 residues. Germline CDR1 MGHRA, CDR2 YSYEKL. CDR3: CASSHPPGTVSSYNEQFF. In DNA form, the CDR3 reads TGCGCCAGCAGCCACCCCCCCGGGACAGTCAGCTCCTACAATGAGCAGTTCTTC.

This CDR3 reads CATRPPGKETGELFF. The CDR3 nucleotides read TGTGCCACTCGACCGCCGGGTAAAGAAACCGGGGAGCTGTTTTTT. This chain uses TRBV10-3 with TRBJ2-2; no definite D call. This CDR3 comprises 15 residues. Germline V gene lookup returns CDR1 ENHRY and CDR2 SYGVKD. V was clipped by 10 bases and J by 5 bases, with 20 bases between them.

This chain connects TRBV6-1 to TRBJ2-5; no reliable D call. This CDR3 is 15 amino acids long. V was pared by 2 bases and J by 5 bases, with 15 bases between. In germline, CDR1 is MNHNS, CDR2 SASEGT. The CDR3 nucleotides are TGTGCCAGCAGTGAAACTCCGGCAGCCGGGGAGACCCAGTACTTC. Its protein product is CASSETPAAGETQYF.

The chain uses TRBV3-1 (or the pseudogene TRBV3-2) and TRBJ2-7; 8 positions match TRBD1. CDR1 LGHDT and CDR2 YNNKEL come from the germline V gene (reference sequence). The J segment lost 2 bases and the V segment lost 4 bases, leaving 4 bases of the junction unmatched. The CDR3 has 14 amino acids. CDR3 nucleotide sequence: TGTGCCAGCAGCCGCGGACAGGGCCCCTACGAGCAGTACTTC. Protein: CASSRGQGPYEQYF.

The V gene is TRBV2, the J gene TRBJ1-2; D is possibly TRBD1 (5 bases). Looked up from germline, CDR1 is SNHLY and CDR2 is FYNNEI. V gave up 6 bases and J gave up 10 bases, with 9 bases separating them. The CDR3 spans 10 residues. The CDR3 spells CASRRGLYTF. CDR3 in DNA: TGTGCCAGCAGAAGGGGTCTCTACACCTTC.

The V and J genes are TRBV6-5 and TRBJ1-5; D not certain. Germline assignment: CDR1 MNHEY and CDR2 SVGAGI. Trimming took 6 bases from V and 11 from J, leaving 23 bases between them. This CDR3 contains 15 residues. The CDR3 nucleotides are TGTGCCAGCAGCCGGTGGGCCCAGTCGAACTTTGCCCAGCATTTT. It translates to CASSRWAQSNFAQHF.

The V gene is TRBV11-2, the J gene TRBJ2-7, with 13 nucleotides matching TRBD2. The CDR3 has 16 residues. Unmatched junction bases numbered 5, after V lost 4 bases and J lost 2 bases. Per germline, CDR1 SGHAT and CDR2 FQNNGV. CDR3 coding DNA: TGTGCCAGCAGCTCCCGGACTAGCGGGGGTCCCTACGAGCAGTACTTC. It translates to CASSSRTSGGPYEQYF.

The chain employs TRBV2 and TRBJ2-4, with D possibly TRBD2 on 5 matching bases. V dropped 5 bases and J dropped 8 bases, with 10 bases sitting between them. From germline, CDR1 is SNHLY and CDR2 FYNNEI. This CDR3 has 12 amino acids. CDR3 amino acids: CASSNSGDIQYF. The CDR3 DNA sequence: TGTGCCAGCAGTAACTCCGGGGACATTCAGTACTTC.

The V call is TRBV14, the J call TRBJ1-2, with 7 positions matching TRBD1. This CDR3 has 17 residues. V was clipped by 4 bases and J by 8 bases; unmatched bases: 19. Per germline, CDR1 SGHDN and CDR2 FVKESK. The CDR3 region is CASSLRRTGVRLQGYTF. The DNA for the CDR3 is TGTGCCAGCAGCCTCCGTCGAACAGGGGTGAGGTTGCAGGGCTACACCTTC.

This clone was found once. This chain links TRBV2 with TRBJ1-5; TRBD1 might be the D (5 bases). This CDR3 is 15 amino acids long. Germline V gives CDR1 SNHLY, CDR2 FYNNEI. The germline V and J ends were trimmed by 4 bases and 5 bases, with 15 bases remaining between them. The CDR3 protein is CASSGGIWGDQPQHF. CDR3 DNA: TGTGCCAGCAGTGGAGGGATTTGGGGGGATCAGCCCCAGCATTTT.

This chain connects TRBV5-1 to TRBJ1-4, with 10 bases fitting TRBD1. V dropped 4 bases and J dropped 10; count of bases not matched to a gene: 7. Looked up from germline, CDR1 is SGHRS and CDR2 is YFSETQ. The CDR3 has 14 amino acids. CDR3 amino acids: CASSPGQGKGKLFF. The CDR3 region has the DNA TGCGCCAGCAGCCCGGGACAGGGGAAGGGAAAACTGTTTTTT.

The genes are TRBV19 and TRBJ1-1; D is uncertain. With 7 bases removed from V and 2 bases from J, the gap between germline ends came to 14 bases. The CDR3 contains 14 residues. The V gene's germline CDR1 is LNHDA and CDR2 SQIVND (reference sequence). The CDR3, as DNA: TGTGCCAGTACTCTCAACGGGGATAACACTGAAGCTTTCTTT. It is translated as CASTLNGDNTEAFF.

The chain joins TRBV5-1 to TRBJ2-1, with TRBD1 matching 8 bases. This CDR3 is 13 amino acids long. V dropped 4 bases and J dropped 5; count of bases not matched to a gene: 2. Germline CDR1 and CDR2: SGHRS and YFSETQ. Here the CDR3 reads CASSVTGDNEQFF. In DNA form, the CDR3 reads TGCGCCAGCAGCGTGACAGGGGACAATGAGCAGTTCTTC.

V usage is TRBV6-5 and J usage is TRBJ2-7, with D perhaps matching TRBD1 (6 bases). The V and J ends lost 6 bases and 2 bases respectively, with 17 bases between them. The CDR3 consists of 15 residues. Germline V gives CDR1 MNHEY, CDR2 SVGAGI. The CDR3 spells CASRPDRFFTYEQYF. The CDR3 nucleotides read TGTGCCAGCAGACCCGACAGGTTTTTTACCTACGAGCAGTACTTC.

The chain recombines TRBV4-1 with TRBJ1-2, with 7 bases aligning to TRBD1. V lost 4 bases, J lost 6 bases, and 14 bases stayed unmatched. This CDR3 is built from 16 residues. CDR1 is MGHRA and CDR2 is YSYEKL in the germline V gene. This CDR3 reads CASSRDETGPRDGYTF. CDR3 nucleotides: TGCGCCAGCAGCCGAGACGAGACAGGGCCAAGGGATGGCTACACCTTC.

V usage is TRBV6-5 and J usage is TRBJ1-6; no clear D. This CDR3 comprises 13 residues. Germline V gene lookup returns CDR1 MNHEY and CDR2 SVGAGI. V lost 1 base and J 11 bases, leaving 9 bases between the germline ends. CDR3 nucleotide sequence: TGTGCCAGCAGTTACTTCATGGGAGCACCCCTCCACTTT. Protein product: CASSYFMGAPLHF.

This clone was counted once. V and J are TRBV5-1 and TRBJ2-3, with 14 nucleotides matching TRBD2. The CDR3 is 18 amino acids. V was pared by 3 bases and J by 0 bases, with 6 bases of the junction left unmatched. CDR1 is SGHRS, CDR2 YFSETQ, per germline. The DNA of the CDR3 is TGCGCCAGCAGCTCCGGACTAGCGGGGGGATATAGCACAGATACGCAGTATTTT. This translates into CASSSGLAGGYSTDTQYF.